Sequencing of this TCR beta chain was carried out in a study of cytomegalovirus exposure and HLA in healthy donors. Healthy bone marrow donors made up the donor group. Note on this clone: Its specificity is not known. A junction end diverges from the germline sequence, so it may reflect a read error.

Germline CDR1 reads SQVTM; CDR2 reads ANQGSEA. The CDR3 spans 16 residues. PCR amplification relied on 60 Vbeta primers (plus 13 Jbeta primers). The method was immunoSEQ multiplex PCR; TCRdb's version includes in-frame clones alone and lacks a portion of them. The table includes approximately 190,000 clones, 80% to 90% detected once. General study results and limits: The study designated roughly 160 TCR beta chains cytomegalovirus-associated. Later on, an analysis tied approximately 15,000 TCR beta sequences to HLA alleles at 0.05 false discovery rate.

This receptor was obtained from a young man in good health and CMV-seronegative. Material for sequencing was PBMCs. V and J are TRBV29-1 and TRBJ1-2, with TRBD1 identical over 10 bases. The DNA for the CDR3 is TGCAGCGTTATTAGGCCCGTGGCGACAGGGGGCTATGACTACACCTTC. Its translation is CSVIRPVATGGYDYTF.